Included here is one T cell receptor (beta chain) sequence, with context. What it binds is unknown. These data are taken from a study of early T cells in non-severe SARS-CoV-2 infection. Across the whole study: Sequencing of unsorted whole blood was done on bulk RNA, leaving chains unpaired.

The protocol attached unique molecular identifiers to individual cDNA molecules. MiXCR, applied by TCRdb to the 5' RACE reads, yields one record per CDR3 protein. The sample includes 53,000 or so distinct CDR3 sequences, 9.5% to 15% of them seen just once. Per germline, CDR1 MNHEY and CDR2 SVGEGT. The CDR3 runs 14 residues. V was shortened by 6 bases and J by 6 bases, with 15 bases between the two germline ends. Study results and caveats: CD4 and private specificities were missed by VDJdb matching, which favored anti-spike CD8 responses.

V gene TRBV6-2 or TRBV6-3 combines with J gene TRBJ2-1, with a weak D call TRBD1 (6 bases). The sequenced sample was whole blood, obtained at baseline. This TCR was recovered from an adult who was a healthcare worker with PCR-confirmed SARS-CoV-2 infection or an uninfected control (not recorded which). CDR3 coding DNA: TGTGCCAGCAGCAGGGGAACCTTAGGCAATGAGCAGTTCTTC. It encodes CASSRGTLGNEQFF.